This TCR beta chain is drawn from a study of T cells in Graves' hyperthyroidism and ophthalmopathy (dated by TCRdb to between 2018 and 2020). For the wider study: Peripheral blood was sampled at the time of initial diagnosis, prior to any treatment. Thyroid tissue and blood T-cell repertoires from six or seven Graves' hyperthyroidism patients were also compared in the study. Following sampling, methimazole starting at 30 mg daily was given to hyperthyroidism patients, and high-dose intravenous methylprednisolone was given to ophthalmopathy patients. The 95 to 100 discovery patients were randomly divided into training and test sets at a 7:3 ratio. Whether ophthalmopathy could be predicted prospectively was tested in an independent validation cohort made up of approximately 19 hyperthyroidism patients plus 17 patients who later progressed to ophthalmopathy. TCR Vbeta CDR3 sequencing of approximately 140 peripheral blood samples (under 45 ophthalmopathy, about 74 hyperthyroidism and some 17 progressor patients) is reported in the paper. TCR V-J signatures able to tell the groups apart were searched for in a discovery cohort of 100 or so patients, of whom 43 had Graves' ophthalmopathy and under 65 had stable Graves' hyperthyroidism.

The research as a whole found: No statistical method was used to fix the sample size in advance, and group allocation was not hidden from the investigators. During validation, the model predicted progression to ophthalmopathy a median of roughly 7.1 months ahead of onset, with around 71% sensitivity and about 75% specificity. Most expanded thyroid clonotypes (frequency above 0.001) were also detected in blood, suggesting blood repertoires may reflect thyroid immune responses. In cross-validation, a model built on a 13 V-J signature told ophthalmopathy apart from stable hyperthyroidism with just under 90% sensitivity and roughly 82% specificity, and in testing the same model reached 80%/75%.

Ophthalmopathy patients had moderately to severely active disease, with a Clinical Activity Score of 3 or more, a NOSPECS grade of 4 or more, and a disease duration of less than 3 months. Any patient with an uncontrolled infection, another autoimmune disease, pregnancy or lactation was excluded. Diagnoses were established on the basis of clinical symptoms, serum thyroxine and TRAb, thyroid ultrasound, and orbital computed tomography. PBMCs were separated from approximately 9.9 ml of fresh peripheral blood using Ficoll-Paque density gradient centrifugation. Total RNA was extracted using Trizol reagent, and RNA quality was assessed on an Agilent 2100 Bioanalyzer. The TCR beta CDR3 regions were amplified from the RNA transcripts. The TCR CDR3 was subjected to a first round of RT-PCR using the HTBI primer set and the Qiagen OneStep RT-PCR kit. Libraries were constructed in a second round of multiplex PCR, after which size selection and purification were carried out. The libraries were sequenced on an Illumina HiSeq2000 using paired-end 100 bp reads. As for the original processing: Raw data were processed with SOAPnuke, discarding reads with adapters, uncalled bases, mean Phred below 15, or no exact constant-primer or identifier match. COPE v1.2.5 was used to merge high-quality paired reads, and clonotypes were defined as unique nucleotide sequences. MiTCR v1.1 was used to align the clonotypes against IMGT TRBV, TRBD and TRBJ reference segments. Only V-J combinations with frequency above 0.0001, covering 99.2% of repertoires, were analysed. The TCS score was defined as F50 (clonal expansion) divided by E x V (chaos), with BLOSUM62-based TCRdist calculated between CDR3 peptides within each V-J. Welch's t-statistics and random forest reduced 514 V-J features to under 15, which were used in a naive Bayes classifier (R e1071). TCRdb handled the public reads itself, with Q25 trimming in fastp and clone calling in MiXCR, and kept productive beta chains. A single entry per CDR3 protein holds the most common genes and DNA from its merged rows. The V and J calls were not made by the authors but by TCRdb's processing. This sample comprises 640,000 or so distinct CDR3 sequences, approximately 15% of them detected only once. Roughly 7% of the sample goes to the ten largest clones.

V lost 0 bases and J lost 7 bases; the stretch between them is 7 bases long. The germline V gene (reference sequence) supplies CDR1 GTSNPN and CDR2 SVGIG. From cysteine to phenylalanine, the CDR3 is 12 amino acids long. Here the CDR3 DNA is all that survives: 36 bases in frame from base 1. This clonotype was picked up many times. Which antigen it targets is not known. No qualities accompany the bases; no much larger clone lies one base away. The sequencing sample was made of blood. The chain is made from TRBV30 and TRBJ1-3, with the D gene uncertain. This clonotype originated in a woman under 30 with Graves' ophthalmopathy. The CDR3 protein: CAWSVGGNTIYF. The base sequence is TGTGCCTGGAGTGTGGGTGGCAACACCATATATTTT.